One sample yielded the 17 T cell receptor beta chains listed below, sequenced in a study of CD4 T cell repertoires in COVID-19. Measured with immunoSEQ multiplex PCR; TCRdb has only the in-frame clones, and not every one. The table shows 60,000 to 90,000 clones, with roughly four fifths occurring only once. Source: CD4+ T cells from peripheral blood, taken after recovery from COVID-19. These receptors were obtained from a human donor who had COVID-19.

This chain joins TRBV3-1 (or the pseudogene TRBV3-2) and TRBJ1-2, with D perhaps matching TRBD1 (6 bases). The V and J ends lost 1 base and 7 bases respectively, with 13 bases between them. The CDR3 has 14 amino acids. CDR1 is LGHDT and CDR2 is YNNKEL in the germline V gene (reference sequence). The DNA for the CDR3 is TGTGCCAGCAGCCAAGCGGGGGGCGAGGGTGGCTACACCTTC. Its protein is CASSQAGGEGGYTF.

This chain uses TRBV2 with TRBJ2-5; D gene unclear. CDR1 SNHLY and CDR2 FYNNEI come from the germline V gene. This CDR3 has 13 amino acids. The V and J ends lost 6 bases and 2 bases respectively, with 10 bases between them. CDR3 residues: CASSRSVQETQYF. The CDR3 nucleotides are TGTGCCAGCAGCCGGAGCGTACAAGAGACCCAGTACTTC.

V usage is TRBV11-2 and J usage is TRBJ2-3, with D unclear. Germline CDR1 SGHAT, CDR2 FQNNGV. CDR3 length equals 14 residues. V was trimmed by 2 bases and J by 0 bases, leaving 6 bases between them. CDR3 nucleotides: TGTGCCAGCAGCTTACGAGCTAGCACAGATACGCAGTATTTT. Translated: CASSLRASTDTQYF.

V usage is TRBV5-4 and J usage is TRBJ2-6; D unclear. This CDR3 region has 13 residues. Germline lookup yields CDR1 SGHNT and CDR2 YYREEE (reference sequence). The V gene lost 1 base and the J gene lost 4 bases, with 3 bases spanning the gap. The chain's CDR3 is CASSLIGANVLTF. The CDR3 DNA is TGTGCCAGCAGCTTGATCGGGGCCAACGTCCTGACTTTC. Together with reference TRBV5-4 and TRBJ2-6, the CDR3 gives the full variable domain: ETGVTQSPTHLIKTRGQQVTLRCSSQSGHNTVSWYQQALGQGPQFIFQYYREEENGRGNFPPRFSGLQFPNYSSELNVNALELDDSALYLCASSLIGANVLTFGAGSRLTVL.

The chain links TRBV28 to TRBJ2-7, with D perhaps given as TRBD1 or TRBD2 (6 bases each). Germline V gene lookup returns CDR1 MDHEN and CDR2 SYDVKM. The V end lost 6 bases, the J end lost 7 bases, and 19 bases lay between the germline ends. This CDR3 comprises 14 residues. CDR3 region: CASSQNPGGGEQYF. The DNA of the CDR3 is TGTGCCAGCAGCCAAAACCCCGGGGGCGGTGAGCAGTACTTC.

On this clone: Germline and junction disagree at one end, which may indicate a read error. The CDR3 protein is CATSRENMNIQYF. The DNA for the CDR3 is TGTGCCACCAGTAGGGAAAATATGAACATTCAGTACTTC. The chain is built from TRBV6-6 and TRBJ2-4; no firm D call. The CDR3 has 13 residues. Germline CDR1 reads MNHNY; CDR2 reads SVGAGI (reference sequence).

This rearrangement joins TRBV15 to TRBJ1-4; D possibly corresponds to TRBD1 (6 bases). V lost 1 base and J 8 bases, leaving 8 bases between the germline ends. This CDR3 region has 13 residues. From germline, CDR1 is LNHNV and CDR2 YYDKDF (reference sequence). CDR3 sequence reads: CATSRGQGEKLFF. DNA for the CDR3: TGTGCCACCAGCAGAGGGCAGGGGGAAAAACTGTTTTTT.

CDR3 in amino acids: CASSFKGQKTYSNQPQHF. The CDR3, as DNA: TGTGCCAGCAGTTTCAAGGGACAGAAAACATATAGCAATCAGCCCCAGCATTTT. The chain combines TRBV27 with TRBJ1-5; 7 nucleotides align to TRBD1. This CDR3 is built from 18 residues. The J segment lost 0 bases and the V segment lost 3 bases, leaving 11 bases of the junction unmatched. Per the germline V gene, CDR1 is MNHEY and CDR2 is SMNVEV (reference sequence).

The CDR3 region is CASSFDSAPRALHF. CDR3 DNA: TGTGCCAGCAGTTTCGACAGCGCGCCAAGGGCCCTCCACTTT. V is TRBV28 and J is TRBJ1-6, with D perhaps TRBD1 (5 bases). CDR1 is MDHEN, CDR2 SYDVKM, per germline. With 3 bases removed from V and 14 bases from J, the gap between germline ends came to 17 bases. The CDR3 loop spans 14 amino acids. The complete variable domain, with remaining parts taken from reference TRBV28 and TRBJ1-6, reads DVKVTQSSRYLVKRTGEKVFLECVQDMDHENMFWYRQDPGLGLRLIYFSYDVKMKEKGDIPEGYSVSREKKERFSLILESASTNQTSMYLCASSFDSAPRALHFGNGTRLTVT.

The table lists this clone with a count of one. This chain connects TRBV27 to TRBJ2-7; maybe TRBD1 (6 bases). The germline CDR1 and CDR2 sequences are MNHEY and SMNVEV (reference sequence). The germline V and J ends were trimmed by 5 bases and 2 bases, with 13 bases remaining between them. This CDR3 contains 14 residues. The CDR3 nucleotides read TGTGCCAGCAGTCCTGGGACATGGACCTACGAGCAGTACTTC. Its protein product is CASSPGTWTYEQYF.

This clone was seen only once. This sequence joins TRBV7-8 and TRBJ1-6; no clear D. The V end lost 5 bases, the J end lost 7 bases, and 12 bases lay between the germline ends. In germline, CDR1 is SGHVS, CDR2 FQNEAQ. The CDR3 has 14 amino acids. The CDR3 bases are TGTGCCAGCAGCCTTCGGGGAGAAAATTCACCCCTCCACTTT. Its translation: CASSLRGENSPLHF.

The chain uses TRBV7-2 and TRBJ1-2; D call uncertain. Trimming stripped 1 base from V and 8 bases from J, with 11 bases between. Germline V gene sequence: CDR1 SGHTA, CDR2 FQGNSA. The CDR3 runs 13 residues. The CDR3 DNA follows: TGTGCCAGCAGCTTAGGTTTGGGCGACGGCTACACCTTC. This translates into CASSLGLGDGYTF.

The chain employs TRBV3-1 (or the pseudogene TRBV3-2) and TRBJ1-2; TRBD1 agrees at 8 bases. CDR3 size: 15 residues. Germline V gene data show CDR1 as LGHDT and CDR2 as YNNKEL (reference sequence). Trimming took 0 bases from V and 4 from J; bases not matched to a gene: 4. CDR3 protein: CASSQEQGAVYGYTF. The CDR3 DNA reads TGTGCCAGCAGCCAAGAGCAGGGGGCTGTCTATGGCTACACCTTC.

The rearrangement joins TRBV30 to TRBJ2-1, with TRBD2 matching over 15 bases. The CDR3 is made up of 14 amino acids. V was clipped by 7 bases and J by 9 bases; unmatched bases: 7. In germline, CDR1 is GTSNPN, CDR2 SVGIG (reference sequence). The DNA of the CDR3 is TGTGCCTTCGGACTAGCGGGAGGGCGCTCTGAGCAGTTCTTC. It yields the protein CAFGLAGGRSEQFF.

This clone is a singleton in its sample. The chain recombines TRBV19 with TRBJ1-2; D call uncertain. The CDR3 length is 11 residues. Germline CDR1 LNHDA, CDR2 SQIVND (reference sequence). V was trimmed by 3 bases and J by 13 bases, leaving 12 bases between them. The CDR3 reads CASSIGKGFTF. The CDR3 region has the DNA TGTGCCAGTAGTATCGGTAAAGGATTCACCTTC. Full variable domain (missing parts from reference TRBV19 and TRBJ1-2): DGGITQSPKYLFRKEGQNVTLSCEQNLNHDAMYWYRQDPGQGLRLIYYSQIVNDFQKGDIAEGYSVSREKKESFPLTVTSAQKNPTAFYLCASSIGKGFTFGSGTRLTVV.

V gene TRBV15 combines with J gene TRBJ2-1; D is possibly TRBD1 (5 bases). The V end lost 2 bases, the J end lost 8 bases, and 19 bases lay between the germline ends. The CDR3 has 16 residues. CDR1 is LNHNV, CDR2 YYDKDF, per germline (reference sequence). CDR3 amino acids: CATSRRGGSLGDEQFF. CDR3 bases: TGTGCCACCAGCAGAAGGGGCGGCTCATTAGGGGATGAGCAGTTCTTC.

This chain connects TRBV25-1 to TRBJ1-1; D may be TRBD1 (6 bases). V dropped 5 bases and J dropped 1 base, with 11 bases sitting between them. CDR3 size: 14 residues. Germline CDR1 is MGHDK and CDR2 is SYGVNS. DNA for the CDR3: TGTGCCAGCAGTCACCGGACAGAGAACACTGAAGCTTTCTTT. It codes for CASSHRTENTEAFF.